The 27 T cell receptor beta chains below were found in one sample sequenced in a study of blood T cell repertoires in COVID-19. Produced via immunoSEQ multiplex PCR; TCRdb's table is partial and in-frame only. Here the sample spans over 75,000 clones, around four fifths being singletons. The source material was peripheral blood. These receptors were obtained from a man in his sixties or seventies with acute or convalescent COVID-19.

This chain uses TRBV25-1 with TRBJ1-4; D gene unclear. V was trimmed by 0 bases and J by 8 bases, leaving 13 bases between them. CDR1 is MGHDK, CDR2 SYGVNS, per germline. The CDR3 runs to 15 residues. CDR3 sequence (DNA): TGTGCCAGCAGTGAATATTTGAGAGGTGGGGAAAAACTGTTTTTT. It specifies CASSEYLRGGEKLFF.

The rearrangement uses TRBV19 and TRBJ2-1; the match to TRBD2 covers 11 bases. The V and J ends lost 9 bases and 1 base, in that order; junction bases with no gene match: 14. From germline, CDR1 is LNHDA and CDR2 SQIVND (reference sequence). The CDR3 totals 18 residues. The CDR3 reads CASHSGGAMGRSYNEQFF. In DNA form, the CDR3 reads TGTGCCAGCCATAGCGGGGGGGCCATGGGTAGGTCCTACAATGAGCAGTTCTTC.

The chain links TRBV15 to TRBJ2-1; possibly TRBD2 for D (6 bases). V lost 5 bases to trimming and J lost 6 bases, with 20 bases between them. The CDR3 has 16 amino acids. CDR1 is LNHNV, CDR2 YYDKDF, per germline (reference sequence). CDR3 protein: CATSGLGGGLLNEQFF. The CDR3 DNA sequence: TGTGCCACCAGCGGCCTCGGGGGAGGCCTCCTCAATGAGCAGTTCTTC. Supplemented by reference TRBV15 and TRBJ2-1, the full variable domain reads DAMVIQNPRYQVTQFGKPVTLSCSQTLNHNVMYWYQQKSSQAPKLLFHYYDKDFNNEADTPDNFQSRRPNTSFCFLDIRSPGLGDTAMYLCATSGLGGGLLNEQFFGPGTRLTVL.

The rearrangement uses TRBV7-7 and TRBJ1-1; 7 nucleotides match TRBD1. The germline V gene has CDR1 SSHAT and CDR2 FNYEAQ (reference sequence). The length of the CDR3 is 15 residues. Trimming cost V 4 bases and J 1 base; bases outside gene matches: 6. CDR3: CASSSRQGRNTEAFF. CDR3 DNA sequence: TGTGCCAGCAGCTCTCGACAGGGAAGGAACACTGAAGCTTTCTTT.

This chain connects TRBV11-2 to TRBJ2-5, with 10 nucleotides matching TRBD1. CDR3 length: 16 amino acids. The germline V gene has CDR1 SGHAT and CDR2 FQNNGV. V lost 5 bases and J lost 5; bases outside the gene matches: 11. The CDR3 DNA reads TGTGCCAGCAGCGACTCCCGGGACAGGGGAACGGAGACCCAGTACTTC. It translates to CASSDSRDRGTETQYF.

The chain combines TRBV20-1 with TRBJ1-5; TRBD1 might be the D (5 bases). Germline V CDR1 and CDR2: DFQATT, SNEGSKA (reference sequence). This CDR3 is built from 13 residues. V dropped 3 bases and J dropped 7 bases, with 13 bases sitting between them. CDR3 DNA: TGCAGTGCTAGTAGTCAGACAGACCAGCCCCAGCATTTT. The encoded protein is CSASSQTDQPQHF.

This rearrangement joins TRBV11-2 to TRBJ2-3; D may be TRBD1 (6 bases). Germline V CDR1 and CDR2: SGHAT, FQNNGV. The CDR3 is made up of 14 amino acids. V was pared by 5 bases and J by 2 bases, with 11 bases between. This CDR3 reads CASSLRQDTDTQYF. The CDR3 DNA is TGTGCCAGCAGCCTCCGACAGGACACAGATACGCAGTATTTT. Complete variable domain (other parts from reference TRBV11-2 and TRBJ2-3): EAGVAQSPRYKIIEKRQSVAFWCNPISGHATLYWYQQILGQGPKLLIQFQNNGVVDDSQLPKDRFSAERLKGVDSTLKIQPAKLEDSAVYLCASSLRQDTDTQYFGPGTRLTVL.

This rearrangement joins TRBV7-2 to TRBJ2-1; 9 nucleotides match TRBD1. With 1 base clipped from V and 14 bases from J, the junction kept 9 bases outside the gene matches. The CDR3 has 14 residues. In germline, CDR1 is SGHTA, CDR2 FQGNSA. Here the CDR3 DNA reads TGTGCCAGCAGCTTAGAAGGGGGTGGACAGGGGAAGTTCTTC. It specifies CASSLEGGGQGKFF.

The rearrangement joins TRBV7-2 to TRBJ2-3; tentatively, D is TRBD2 (6 bases). Germline CDR1 SGHTA, CDR2 FQGNSA. Trimming stripped 4 bases from V and 0 bases from J, with 8 bases between. The CDR3 loop spans 14 amino acids. CDR3 sequence (DNA): TGTGCCAGCAGCTCCCTAGCGAGCACAGATACGCAGTATTTT. Amino acid sequence: CASSSLASTDTQYF. Using reference TRBV7-2 and TRBJ2-3 for the parts outside the CDR3, the full variable domain is GAGVSQSPSNKVTEKGKDVELRCDPISGHTALYWYRQSLGQGLEFLIYFQGNSAPDKSGLPSDRFSAERTGGSVSTLTIQRTQQEDSAVYLCASSSLASTDTQYFGPGTRLTVL.

The chain has TRBV6-5 and TRBJ1-3, with TRBD1 as a possible D gene (6 bases). The V gene lost 6 bases and the J gene lost 3 bases, with 12 bases spanning the gap. CDR1 and CDR2 from the germline V gene are MNHEY and SVGAGI. This CDR3 spans 14 amino acids. The chain's CDR3 is CASRQGLSGNTIYF. The CDR3 DNA sequence: TGTGCCAGCAGACAGGGACTAAGTGGAAACACCATATATTTT.

The chain combines TRBV10-2 with TRBJ1-5; the D is unclear. The ends were cut back, 3 bases at V and 6 bases at J, with 12 bases in the middle. The CDR3 is 14 amino acids. From germline, CDR1 is WSHSY and CDR2 SAAADI. CDR3 sequence reads: CASSDRGMGQPQHF. CDR3 nucleotide sequence: TGCGCCAGCAGTGATCGAGGGATGGGTCAGCCCCAGCATTTT.

The chain carries TRBV7-8 and TRBJ2-3; 7 bases are a match to TRBD2. CDR3 size: 15 residues. Germline V gene sequence: CDR1 SGHVS, CDR2 FQNEAQ. V gave up 6 bases and J gave up 6 bases; unmatched junction bases: 12. The CDR3 reads CASRSGSGVVDTQYF. DNA of the CDR3: TGTGCCAGCAGATCGGGAAGCGGGGTAGTCGATACGCAGTATTTT.

This clone has only a few counts. The rearrangement uses TRBV20-1 and TRBJ1-1, with D tentatively TRBD1 (5 bases). Trimming pared 3 bases from V and 1 base from J, leaving 9 bases between. Germline V gene lookup returns CDR1 DFQATT and CDR2 SNEGSKA (reference sequence). The CDR3 length is 13 residues. The CDR3: CSASVRENTEAFF. The CDR3 DNA reads as TGCAGTGCTAGTGTCAGGGAGAACACTGAAGCTTTCTTT.

The CDR3 DNA follows: TGTGCCAGCAGCCAGGGGGTCCACGAGCAGTACTTC. Encoded protein: CASSQGVHEQYF. The V call is TRBV11-2, the J call TRBJ2-7; TRBD1 matches at 7 bases. The CDR3 loop spans 12 amino acids. Germline lookup yields CDR1 SGHAT and CDR2 FQNNGV. Losses at the gene ends were 5 bases for V and 5 bases for J; bases not matched to a gene: 3.

The genes are TRBV19 and TRBJ2-3; no firm D call. Germline CDR1 is LNHDA and CDR2 is SQIVND (reference sequence). V was clipped by 5 bases and J by 0 bases, with 6 bases between them. The CDR3 is 13 residues long. CDR3 DNA: TGTGCCAGTAGTTCAGTAAGCACAGATACGCAGTATTTT. The encoded protein is CASSSVSTDTQYF.

The chain uses TRBV2 and TRBJ2-3; D remains ambiguous. The CDR3 extends over 11 amino acids. Trimming removed 9 bases from V and 5 bases from J, with 9 bases in between. Germline V lookup: CDR1 SNHLY, CDR2 FYNNEI. CDR3 nucleotide sequence: TGTGCCAGGAGACTGGGAGATACGCAGTATTTT. Translating it yields CARRLGDTQYF.

This rearrangement joins TRBV5-6 to TRBJ2-1, with TRBD2 identical over 8 bases. Looked up from germline, CDR1 is SGHDT and CDR2 is YYEEEE. The CDR3 contains 14 residues. V was pared by 0 bases and J by 5 bases, with 1 base of the junction left unmatched. The DNA of the CDR3 is TGTGCCAGCAGCTTGGCCGGGAGGGACAATGAGCAGTTCTTC. It is translated as CASSLAGRDNEQFF.

With regard to this clone: Other DNA sequences within the sample encode an identical CDR3. The CDR3 bases are TGCGCCAGCAGCTTGGCAGGGTCTCGGGAGACCCAGTACTTC. This gives the protein CASSLAGSRETQYF. This chain uses TRBV5-1 with TRBJ2-5; TRBD1 might be the D (5 bases). V shed 0 bases and J shed 5 bases, with 11 bases lying between them. This CDR3 has 14 residues. CDR1 is SGHRS and CDR2 is YFSETQ in the germline V gene.

The J gene is TRBJ2-1, the V gene TRBV5-1; 10 bases align to TRBD2. This CDR3 spans 15 amino acids. J gave up 5 bases and V 6 bases, and 8 bases lay outside the gene matches. Per the germline V gene, CDR1 is SGHRS and CDR2 is YFSETQ. The CDR3 loop is CASKASGGLNNEQFF. Here the CDR3 DNA reads TGCGCCAGCAAGGCTAGCGGGGGCCTCAACAATGAGCAGTTCTTC.

This clone occurred once. The V gene is TRBV7-2, the J gene TRBJ2-5; TRBD1 aligns across 7 bases. This CDR3 is 13 amino acids long. Trimming took 4 bases from V and 5 from J; bases not matched to a gene: 4. CDR1 and CDR2 (germline): SGHTA, FQGNSA. The chain's CDR3 is CASSWTGGETQYF. In DNA, the CDR3 is TGTGCCAGCAGCTGGACAGGTGGGGAGACCCAGTACTTC.

This clone was seen more than once but under ten times. The rearrangement joins TRBV19 to TRBJ1-1; D gene unclear. Germline CDR1 and CDR2: LNHDA and SQIVND (reference sequence). CDR3 length equals 14 residues. V lost 3 bases and J lost 1, with 9 bases in between. As DNA, the CDR3 is TGTGCCAGTAGTATGGGCCAGGCGAACACTGAAGCTTTCTTT. As protein: CASSMGQANTEAFF.

This chain uses TRBV5-1 with TRBJ2-5; D possibly corresponds to TRBD2 (5 bases). V was clipped by 0 bases and J by 5 bases, with 8 bases between them. The germline V gene encodes CDR1 SGHRS and CDR2 YFSETQ. The CDR3 spans 13 residues. The CDR3 here is CASSLGGMETQYF. CDR3 nucleotides: TGCGCCAGCAGCTTGGGAGGGATGGAGACCCAGTACTTC.

The chain combines TRBV10-2 with TRBJ2-7; the D gene is possibly TRBD2 (5 bases). The CDR3 totals 14 residues. From germline, CDR1 is WSHSY and CDR2 SAAADI. Trimming removed 4 bases from V and 5 bases from J, with 15 bases in between. The DNA of the CDR3 is TGCGCCAGCAGTGGTGCGGGTGGCAACGACGAGCAGTACTTC. Its protein is CASSGAGGNDEQYF.

This clone appeared a few times. The chain carries TRBV2 and TRBJ1-2; 7 positions agree with TRBD1. The V gene end was trimmed by 5 bases and the J gene end by 0 bases; junction bases not matched to a gene: 9. Germline V gives CDR1 SNHLY, CDR2 FYNNEI. The CDR3 spans 16 residues. The CDR3 reads CASSPRTGPANYGYTF. The CDR3 nucleotides are TGTGCCAGCAGTCCCCGGACAGGACCAGCTAACTATGGCTACACCTTC.

The gene calls are TRBV2 and TRBJ1-6, with 8 bases aligning to TRBD1. V shed 7 bases, J shed 4 bases, and the junction held 6 bases outside the gene matches. Germline V gene data show CDR1 as SNHLY and CDR2 as FYNNEI. CDR3 length equals 15 residues. The CDR3 spells CASTQTGAYNSPLHF. The DNA of the CDR3 is TGTGCCAGCACCCAGACAGGGGCTTATAATTCACCCCTCCACTTT.

The chain recombines TRBV28 with TRBJ1-3, with D unclear. The CDR3 is 14 residues long. Trimming stripped 6 bases from V and 0 bases from J, with 9 bases between. Germline values: CDR1 MDHEN, CDR2 SYDVKM. CDR3 nucleotides: TGTGCCAGCAGCCCCACGGGCTCTGGAAACACCATATATTTT. This encodes CASSPTGSGNTIYF.

This clone has a count of ten or more. The chain couples TRBV4-1 to TRBJ2-7, with D unclear. Germline CDR1 is MGHRA and CDR2 is YSYEKL. CDR3 size: 13 residues. Trimming left V 0 bases short and J 5 bases short, with 8 bases between. The CDR3 protein is CASSQDRKNEQYF. Written as DNA, the CDR3 is TGCGCCAGCAGCCAAGACAGGAAAAACGAGCAGTACTTC.